This is a list of T cell receptor beta chains from one sample in a study of spatial heterogeneity in lung cancer. One entry per CDR3 protein results from TCRdb running MiXCR on the 5' RACE reads. The sample has some 15,000 distinct CDR3 sequences; around 8% are singletons. Sequenced here: PBMCs, sampled at surgery. The receptors stem from a female donor with early-stage non-small cell lung cancer. CDR3s include the opening cysteine and the closing phenylalanine or tryptophan. Fields, in order: J gene, clone size, V gene, CDR3 protein. Expanded clones get a size class; other rows say once, few or many, or leave the size out.

j_gene: TRBJ2-1
abundance: many
v_gene: TRBV11-2
CDR3aa: CASSLVSGRARGEQFF

j_gene: TRBJ2-5
abundance: many
v_gene: TRBV18
CDR3aa: CASSPPGGYQETQYF

j_gene: TRBJ2-3
abundance: many
v_gene: TRBV10-2
CDR3aa: CASSEGADTQYF

j_gene: TRBJ1-2
abundance: many
v_gene: TRBV4-2
CDR3aa: CASSQDGTGGFDYGYTF

j_gene: TRBJ1-1
abundance: many
v_gene: TRBV30
CDR3aa: CAWSVRGTEAFF

j_gene: TRBJ1-2
abundance: many
v_gene: TRBV7-6
CDR3aa: CASSSAQSLRYGYTF

j_gene: TRBJ2-5
abundance: many
v_gene: TRBV11-2
CDR3aa: CASSLETPVSGRAGETQYF

j_gene: TRBJ2-2
abundance: many
v_gene: TRBV7-2
CDR3aa: CASSLAGQGASTGELFF

j_gene: TRBJ2-7
abundance: few
v_gene: TRBV6-1
CDR3aa: CATFTAGEDEQYF

j_gene: TRBJ2-3
abundance: many
v_gene: TRBV4-2
CDR3aa: CASRDTSGPSTDTQYF

j_gene: TRBJ1-5
abundance: few
v_gene: TRBV5-6
CDR3aa: CASSLGGTGVQPQHF

j_gene: TRBJ2-1
abundance: many
v_gene: TRBV13
CDR3aa: CASTSGRSSYNEQFF

j_gene: TRBJ2-7
abundance: many
v_gene: TRBV6-2/TRBV6-3
CDR3aa: CASSSGGGGTFHEQYF

j_gene: TRBJ2-2
abundance: many
v_gene: TRBV29-1
CDR3aa: CSVGDRERRNTGELFF

j_gene: TRBJ2-1
abundance: many
v_gene: TRBV5-1
CDR3aa: CASHRLAGPYNEQFF

j_gene: TRBJ2-7
abundance: medium-sized
v_gene: TRBV28
CDR3aa: CASREGRGQYF

j_gene: TRBJ2-1
abundance: few
v_gene: TRBV29-1
CDR3aa: CSVEGTTSSYNEQFF

j_gene: TRBJ1-2
abundance: many
v_gene: TRBV5-1
CDR3aa: CATGTGNGYTF

j_gene: TRBJ1-5
abundance: many
v_gene: TRBV7-8
CDR3aa: CASSAQGQTRSQPQHF

j_gene: TRBJ2-1
abundance: few
v_gene: TRBV18
CDR3aa: CASSAGLAGLPYNEQFF

j_gene: TRBJ2-2
abundance: .
v_gene: TRBV2
CDR3aa: CASSEASPGTGELFF

j_gene: TRBJ1-2
abundance: many
v_gene: TRBV7-9
CDR3aa: CASSPDGIYGYTF

j_gene: TRBJ2-7
abundance: few
v_gene: TRBV6-1
CDR3aa: CASSEASTGIHEQYF

j_gene: TRBJ2-7
abundance: few
v_gene: TRBV23-1
CDR3aa: CASSQSSYRPGLSHEQYF

j_gene: TRBJ2-7
abundance: .
v_gene: TRBV27
CDR3aa: CASSLGSFGAESYEQYF

j_gene: TRBJ2-1
abundance: many
v_gene: TRBV7-9
CDR3aa: CASSLSPSLGMDEQFF

j_gene: TRBJ2-1
abundance: many
v_gene: TRBV11-2
CDR3aa: CASQLVAGGGNEQFF

j_gene: TRBJ2-5
abundance: .
v_gene: TRBV4-1
CDR3aa: CASSLAGTSYETQYF

j_gene: TRBJ2-7
abundance: few
v_gene: TRBV6-6
CDR3aa: CASSPSGSAGSYEQYF

j_gene: TRBJ2-3
abundance: .
v_gene: TRBV6-6
CDR3aa: CASTRARTDTQYF

j_gene: TRBJ2-3
abundance: many
v_gene: TRBV7-2
CDR3aa: CASSPQGPDTQYF

j_gene: TRBJ2-1
abundance: many
v_gene: TRBV27
CDR3aa: CASSQGVRTSEQFF

j_gene: TRBJ2-4
abundance: many
v_gene: TRBV7-2
CDR3aa: CASKPPGGARRGIQYF

j_gene: TRBJ1-6
abundance: many
v_gene: TRBV28
CDR3aa: CASISGTGASPLHF

j_gene: TRBJ1-6
abundance: many
v_gene: TRBV28
CDR3aa: CASGLPFIRDTNSPLHF

j_gene: TRBJ2-1
abundance: few
v_gene: TRBV7-6
CDR3aa: CASVRGAGNEQFF

j_gene: TRBJ1-2
abundance: many
v_gene: TRBV12-3/TRBV12-4
CDR3aa: CATREGQNYGYTF

j_gene: TRBJ2-7
abundance: many
v_gene: TRBV11-2
CDR3aa: CASSLDNSYEQYF

j_gene: TRBJ1-5
abundance: .
v_gene: TRBV7-3
CDR3aa: CASSLRGVSVQPQHF

j_gene: TRBJ1-2
abundance: many
v_gene: TRBV7-3
CDR3aa: CASSLYSGTLASGYTF

j_gene: TRBJ2-7
abundance: .
v_gene: TRBV5-1
CDR3aa: CASSSDTSYEQYF

j_gene: TRBJ2-2
abundance: few
v_gene: TRBV7-3
CDR3aa: CASSPLGLAGGFSNTGELFF

j_gene: TRBJ2-7
abundance: many
v_gene: TRBV6-2/TRBV6-3
CDR3aa: CASNLGQSYEQYF

j_gene: TRBJ1-2
abundance: few
v_gene: TRBV29-1
CDR3aa: CSVVLGPRSYGYTF

j_gene: TRBJ1-1
abundance: many
v_gene: TRBV7-9
CDR3aa: CASSNLNTEAFF

j_gene: TRBJ2-5
abundance: many
v_gene: TRBV20-1
CDR3aa: CSARDMEGAQETQYF

j_gene: TRBJ2-4
abundance: medium-sized
v_gene: TRBV7-9
CDR3aa: CASSFSLAKNIQYF

j_gene: TRBJ1-2
abundance: many
v_gene: TRBV28
CDR3aa: CASSPGRDYTF

j_gene: TRBJ2-1
abundance: many
v_gene: TRBV10-3
CDR3aa: CAISENPSTYNEQFF

j_gene: TRBJ1-5
abundance: many
v_gene: TRBV20-1
CDR3aa: CSAPEAVQGLRRSNQPQHF

j_gene: TRBJ1-6
abundance: .
v_gene: TRBV4-2
CDR3aa: CASSPADRSLDSPLHF

j_gene: TRBJ1-1
abundance: many
v_gene: TRBV7-9
CDR3aa: CASSLQGNTEAFF

j_gene: TRBJ1-2
abundance: many
v_gene: TRBV19
CDR3aa: CATTLNTNYGYTF